This T cell receptor beta chain comes out of a study of T cell responses to AZD1222 COVID-19 vaccine. Data came from immunoSEQ multiplex PCR; TCRdb stores just in-frame clones and leaves some out. The sample shows roughly 150,000 clones, roughly 91% of them seen only once. Study-level points and caveats: Clonal diversity may have been underestimated in mostly white British donors. Reports say nearly half of spike-specific TCRs go after unmutated variant regions. Samples come after the peak T cell response, not at day 14.

The germline V gene encodes CDR1 MNHEY and CDR2 SVGAGI. The germline V and J ends were trimmed by 6 bases and 4 bases, with 15 bases remaining between them. The CDR3 has 14 residues. Note on this clone: The antigen remains undetermined.

The source is an adult who received the AZD1222 COVID-19 vaccine. The V call is TRBV6-5, the J call TRBJ1-2; the D gene is possibly TRBD1 (6 bases). The source was peripheral blood, collected 28 days after the second AZD1222 dose. The CDR3 nucleotides read TGTGCCAGCAGCTTGCAACAGGGACTCTATGGCTACACCTTC. This codes for CASSLQQGLYGYTF.